The TCR beta chain under discussion was sequenced for a study of T cell responses to AZD1222 COVID-19 vaccine. As concerns this clone: No antigen is known for it.

Clones were read by immunoSEQ multiplex PCR, and TCRdb kept only the in-frame ones, dropping some. The sample shows 120,000 to 150,000 clones, about 89% of them seen only once. The V end was cut by 3 bases, the J end by 0 bases, with 11 bases between. The CDR3 spans 15 residues. From germline, CDR1 is SGHAT and CDR2 FQNNGV. Second doses at about 4 or about 12 weeks were pooled. Whole-study results and caveats: A rise in Spike-specific TCR breadth and depth followed two AZD1222 doses. Clonal diversity was possibly underestimated, and white British individuals and females predominated among donors. It was only after the peak T cell response that any repertoires were sampled.

The sequence derives from an adult who received the AZD1222 COVID-19 vaccine. The sequencing here drew on peripheral blood, taken 28 days after the second AZD1222 dose. The gene calls are TRBV11-2 and TRBJ1-1; D is unclear. For the CDR3, the DNA is TGTGCCAGCAGCTTCGTAGCGACGTTGAACACTGAAGCTTTCTTT. Its protein product is CASSFVATLNTEAFF.